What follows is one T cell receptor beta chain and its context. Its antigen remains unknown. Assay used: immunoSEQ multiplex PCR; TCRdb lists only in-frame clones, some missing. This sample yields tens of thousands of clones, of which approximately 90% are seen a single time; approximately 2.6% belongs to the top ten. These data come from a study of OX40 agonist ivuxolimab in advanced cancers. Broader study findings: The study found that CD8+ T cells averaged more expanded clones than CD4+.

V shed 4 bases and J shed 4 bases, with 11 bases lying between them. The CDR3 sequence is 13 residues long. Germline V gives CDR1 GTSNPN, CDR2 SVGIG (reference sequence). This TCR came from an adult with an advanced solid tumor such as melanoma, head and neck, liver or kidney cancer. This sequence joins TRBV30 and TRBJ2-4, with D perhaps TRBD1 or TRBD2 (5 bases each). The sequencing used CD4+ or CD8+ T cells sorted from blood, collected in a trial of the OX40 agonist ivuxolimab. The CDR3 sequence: CAWTGTAKNIQYF. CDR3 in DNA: TGTGCCTGGACTGGGACGGCAAAAAACATTCAGTACTTC. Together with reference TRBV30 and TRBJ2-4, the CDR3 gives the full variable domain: SQTIHQWPATLVQPVGSPLSLECTVEGTSNPNLYWYRQAAGRGLQLLFYSVGIGQISSEVPQNLSASRPQDRQFILSSKKLLLSDSGFYLCAWTGTAKNIQYFGAGTRLSVL.